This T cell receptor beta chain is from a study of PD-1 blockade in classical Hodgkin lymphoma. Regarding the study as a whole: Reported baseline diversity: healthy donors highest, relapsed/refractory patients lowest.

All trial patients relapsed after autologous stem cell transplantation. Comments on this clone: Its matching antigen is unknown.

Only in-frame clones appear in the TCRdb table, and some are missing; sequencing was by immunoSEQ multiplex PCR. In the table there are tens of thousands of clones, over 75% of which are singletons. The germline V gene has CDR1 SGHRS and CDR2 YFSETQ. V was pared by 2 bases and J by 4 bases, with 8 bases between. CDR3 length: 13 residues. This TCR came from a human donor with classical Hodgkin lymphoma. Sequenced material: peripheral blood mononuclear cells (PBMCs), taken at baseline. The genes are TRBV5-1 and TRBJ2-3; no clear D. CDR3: CASSFSDADTQYF. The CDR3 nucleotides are TGCGCCAGCAGCTTCTCCGACGCAGATACGCAGTATTTT.